A selection of T cell receptor beta chains follows, all from one sample in a study of T cell clones after liver transplantation. Repertoires were generated with immunoSEQ multiplex PCR, while TCRdb's copy carries only in-frame clones and drops some. Altogether 50,000 to 70,000 clones are present, approximately 63% being singletons, with the ten largest covering approximately 3%. The sample was CD4+ T cells from blood, taken at the roughly 16-month timepoint. The receptors shown here come from a human patient who received a liver transplant. The T cells may come from the graft donor. CDR3s include the opening cysteine and the closing phenylalanine or tryptophan. The D gene is left open where the match is weak. Part of the rows lack a size; the others show once, few, many or a class for expanded clones.

TRBV5-4	TRBD1	once	TRBJ1-1	TGTGCCAGCAGCCATAGGGACAGGAATGAAGCTTTCTTT	CASSHRDRNEAFF
TRBV29-1	TRBD1	few	TRBJ1-5	TGCAGCGTTGGGACAGGGATCAATCAGCCCCAGCATTTT	CSVGTGINQPQHF
TRBV10-3	TRBD1	few	TRBJ1-2	TGTGCCATGTCGACAGGGTTGGAGTATGGCTACACCTTC	CAMSTGLEYGYTF
TRBV7-2	NA	few	TRBJ2-7	TGTGCCAGCAGCTTAGTCGGGACTTACGAGCAGTACTTC	CASSLVGTYEQYF
TRBV6-6	NA	NA	TRBJ1-5	TGTGCCAGCAGTTACGGGGATCAGCCCCAGCATTTT	CASSYGDQPQHF
TRBV27	NA	NA	TRBJ1-6	TGTGCCAGCAGTTTCGGGCGGTCCAGCTCCTATAATTCACCCCTCCACTTT	CASSFGRSSSYNSPLHF
TRBV5-1	NA	NA	TRBJ1-4	TGCGCCAGCAGCTTGGGTGGAGCTAATGAAAAACTGTTTTTT	CASSLGGANEKLFF
TRBV19	TRBD2	NA	TRBJ2-2	TGTGCCAGTAGTACGGCTAGCGGGAACACCGGGGAGCTGTTTTTT	CASSTASGNTGELFF
TRBV7-9	TRBD1	NA	TRBJ1-5	TGTGCCAGCAGCTTACACTTTTCGGGTCAGGGGGGTCAGCCCCAGCATTTT	CASSLHFSGQGGQPQHF
TRBV6-1	TRBD1	NA	TRBJ2-2	TGTGCCAGCATTTTCGACAGGGGATACACCGGGGAGCTGTTTTTT	CASIFDRGYTGELFF
TRBV9	NA	NA	TRBJ1-3	TGTGCCAGCAGCCCGCGACACTTCTCTGGAAACACCATATATTTT	CASSPRHFSGNTIYF
TRBV28	TRBD1	NA	TRBJ2-6	TGTGCCAGCAGTTTCGGCGGCCCCGGGACAGGGGGCATATTCGATGGGGCCAACGTCCTGACTTTC	CASSFGGPGTGGIFDGANVLTF
TRBV11-3	TRBD2	NA	TRBJ2-1	TGTGCCAGCACCCAGGGAGGGAGCTCCTACAATGAGCAGTTCTTC	CASTQGGSSYNEQFF
TRBV19	TRBD1	NA	TRBJ2-7	TGTGCCAGTAGTATGACAGGGGAGATGTACGAGCAGTACTTC	CASSMTGEMYEQYF
TRBV11-3	TRBD1	NA	TRBJ2-2	TGTGCCAGCAGCTTAGACAACTTGTGGACAGGGATCACCGGGGAGCTGTTTTTT	CASSLDNLWTGITGELFF
TRBV18	TRBD1	NA	TRBJ1-1	TGTGCCAGCTCACCAAGGTCGGCAGGGGGAGAGAACACTGAAGCTTTCTTT	CASSPRSAGGENTEAFF
TRBV27	NA	NA	TRBJ1-2	TGTGCCAGCTACCCGTGGAGTAATGGCTACACCTTC	CASYPWSNGYTF
TRBV19	NA	NA	TRBJ2-2	TGTGCCAGTAGTATCGTAGGGGAGCTGTTTTTT	CASSIVGELFF
TRBV6-6	TRBD1	NA	TRBJ1-6	TGTGCCAGCAGCCTGGGACAGCTCAATTCACCCCTCCACTTT	CASSLGQLNSPLHF
TRBV11-2	NA	few	TRBJ1-6	TGTGCCAGCAGCTTAAGGCGGCAGGCCGCCCCATCACCCCTCCACTTT	CASSLRRQAAPSPLHF
TRBV6-5	NA	NA	TRBJ2-2	TGTGCCAGCAGGGGGGTGGGGAACACCGGGGAGCTGTTTTTT	CASRGVGNTGELFF
TRBV7-9	NA	NA	TRBJ2-2	TGTGCCAGCAGCTCCATGGGGCGCACCGGGGAGCTGTTTTTT	CASSSMGRTGELFF
TRBV6-1	NA	NA	TRBJ2-1	TGTGCCAGCACGGGTACCTCCTACAATGAGCAGTTCTTC	CASTGTSYNEQFF
TRBV7-6	TRBD1	NA	TRBJ2-1	TGTGCCAGCACCTCCGGGACAGTCGCCCGGGAGCAGTTCTTC	CASTSGTVAREQFF
TRBV5-6	NA	NA	TRBJ2-5	TGTGCCAGCAGCGGGGGAGCGAGACAAGAGACCCAGTACTTC	CASSGGARQETQYF
TRBV7-8	TRBD2	NA	TRBJ2-5	TGTGCCAGCAGCTTAGCGCGCGCGGCGGGAGTGAGGGAGACCCAGTACTTC	CASSLARAAGVRETQYF
TRBV10-3	NA	NA	TRBJ2-7	TGTGCCATCAGTGCGACAGACTACGAGCAGTACTTC	CAISATDYEQYF
TRBV19	NA	NA	TRBJ2-3	TGTGCCAGTAGTGAAATCGACAGGCACCCAGATACGCAGTATTTT	CASSEIDRHPDTQYF
TRBV10-3	TRBD2	once	TRBJ2-1	TGTGCCATCAACTCCGGGGGGTACAATGAGCAGTTCTTC	CAINSGGYNEQFF
TRBV6-6	TRBD2	once	TRBJ2-3	TGTGCCAGCAGTTACTCGGCTAGCGGGAACACAGATACGCAGTATTTT	CASSYSASGNTDTQYF
TRBV19	NA	NA	TRBJ2-3	TGTGCCAGTAGTACCCGGACATCCCGGGCTACAGATACGCAGTATTTT	CASSTRTSRATDTQYF
TRBV7-2	NA	few	TRBJ2-7	TGTGCCAGCAGCTTAGCGAGGGGGATGTCCTACGAGCAGTACTTC	CASSLARGMSYEQYF
TRBV29-1	TRBD2	NA	TRBJ2-1	TGCAGCGTTGCCGGGACTAGCATTGAGCAGTTCTTC	CSVAGTSIEQFF
TRBV5-1	TRBD1	NA	TRBJ1-6	TGCGCCAGCAGCCCCCGGGGAAGCGGGACAGGGGGTTATAATTCACCCCTCCACTTT	CASSPRGSGTGGYNSPLHF
TRBV19	TRBD2	NA	TRBJ2-1	TGTGCCAGTAGTATAAGAAGCGGGGGATCCTACAATGAGCAGTTCTTC	CASSIRSGGSYNEQFF
TRBV28	NA	NA	TRBJ2-7	TGTGCCAGCAGTTTATCCGGGTACGAGCAGTACTTC	CASSLSGYEQYF
TRBV11-3	TRBD2	NA	TRBJ2-3	TGTGCCAGCAGCCCCCAAGGTAGCGGGAGGCTACTCGGCACAGATACGCAGTATTTT	CASSPQGSGRLLGTDTQYF
TRBV18	NA	many	TRBJ1-2	TGTGCCAGCTCGCCAGAGAGATCAGGGGGCTACACCTTC	CASSPERSGGYTF
TRBV5-1	NA	NA	TRBJ2-1	TGCGCCAGCCGACTCCTTAATGAGCAGTTCTTC	CASRLLNEQFF
TRBV7-2	NA	NA	TRBJ1-2	TGTGCCAGCAGCCGGGACAATAACTATGGCTACACCTTC	CASSRDNNYGYTF
TRBV5-1	TRBD1	NA	TRBJ2-3	TGCGCCAGCAGCAAGGGACAGGGGGCGGGAGATACGCAGTATTTT	CASSKGQGAGDTQYF
TRBV5-6	NA	many	TRBJ1-2	TGTGCCAGCAGCCTGGCAGGGTCTTGGGGCTACACCTTC	CASSLAGSWGYTF
TRBV4-1	TRBD1	NA	TRBJ2-5	TGCGCCAGCAGCCTCTTCGGGACAGGGGACGGGGAGACCCAGTACTTC	CASSLFGTGDGETQYF
TRBV19	NA	few	TRBJ1-2	TGTGCCAGTGTTGGGCGAAACTATGGCTACACCTTC	CASVGRNYGYTF
TRBV11-2	TRBD2	NA	TRBJ2-1	TGTGCCAGCAGCTCCAGACTAGCGGCCCGCAATGAGCAGTTCTTC	CASSSRLAARNEQFF
TRBV19	NA	once	TRBJ1-2	TGTGCCAGCCGTTTCTTGAATCTTGATGGCTACACCTTC	CASRFLNLDGYTF
TRBV2	NA	NA	TRBJ2-7	TGTGCCAGCAGATTGGACGGGACCTACGAGCAGTACTTC	CASRLDGTYEQYF
TRBV18	TRBD2	NA	TRBJ2-5	TGTGCCAGCTCGAGCGGGAGCCGAGAGACCCAGTACTTC	CASSSGSRETQYF